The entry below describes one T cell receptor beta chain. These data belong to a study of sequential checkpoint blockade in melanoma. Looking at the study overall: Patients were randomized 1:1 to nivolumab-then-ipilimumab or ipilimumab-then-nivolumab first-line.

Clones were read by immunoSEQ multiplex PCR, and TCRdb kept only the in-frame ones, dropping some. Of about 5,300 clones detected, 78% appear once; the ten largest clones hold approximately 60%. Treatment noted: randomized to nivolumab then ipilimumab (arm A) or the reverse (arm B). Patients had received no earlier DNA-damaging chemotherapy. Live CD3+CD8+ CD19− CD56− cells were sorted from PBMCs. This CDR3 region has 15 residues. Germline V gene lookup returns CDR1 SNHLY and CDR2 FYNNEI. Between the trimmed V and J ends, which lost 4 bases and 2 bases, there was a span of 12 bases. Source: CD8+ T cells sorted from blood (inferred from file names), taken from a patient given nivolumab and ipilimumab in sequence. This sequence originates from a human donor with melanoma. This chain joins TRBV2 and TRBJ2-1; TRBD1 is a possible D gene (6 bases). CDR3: CASSAGHPPYNEQFF. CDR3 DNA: TGTGCCAGCAGTGCGGGACACCCTCCCTACAATGAGCAGTTCTTC.